A single sample gave rise to the 11 T cell receptor beta chains below, sequenced in a study of blood T cell repertoires in COVID-19. This table comes from immunoSEQ multiplex PCR, and its TCRdb copy is limited to in-frame clones, with some not included. The sample records approximately 76,000 clones, around 83% being singletons. Material: peripheral blood. Receptors were obtained from a woman aged 60 to 75 with acute or convalescent COVID-19.

CDR3 amino acids: CATSVREGQQGTRSGNTIYF. Here the CDR3 DNA reads TGTGCCACCAGTGTCCGGGAGGGGCAACAGGGGACCCGCTCTGGAAACACCATATATTTT. This sequence joins TRBV24-1 and TRBJ1-3; 7 positions agree with TRBD1. The CDR3 extends over 20 amino acids. V shed 5 bases, J shed 0 bases, and the junction held 18 bases outside the gene matches. CDR1 KGHDR and CDR2 SFDVKD come from the germline V gene.

This chain uses TRBV12-3 or TRBV12-4 with TRBJ2-3, with D perhaps TRBD1 (5 bases). The length of the CDR3 is 12 residues. Between the trimmed V and J ends, which lost 3 bases and 8 bases, there was a span of 9 bases. For the CDR3, the DNA is TGTGCCAGCAGTTTCCGTGGGGCTACGCAGTATTTT. Translating gives CASSFRGATQYF.

The chain combines TRBV7-3 with TRBJ2-1, with 8 bases matching TRBD2. This CDR3 comprises 16 residues. V shed 4 bases and J 10 bases; nucleotides not matched to a gene: 15. Germline CDR1 is SGHTA and CDR2 is FQGTGA. CDR3 loop: CASSSVAGLGGGEQFF. The CDR3, as DNA: TGTGCCAGCAGCTCCGTAGCGGGGCTCGGAGGGGGGGAGCAGTTCTTC.

This clone has a handful of counts. This sequence joins TRBV11-2 and TRBJ2-7; 8 bases align to TRBD1. Trimming removed 6 bases from V and 7 bases from J; junction bases left unmatched: 17. Germline CDR1 is SGHAT and CDR2 is FQNNGV. CDR3 length: 16 residues. The CDR3 sequence: CASRLQGAAVVGEQYF. The CDR3 DNA reads TGTGCCAGCAGACTGCAGGGGGCCGCCGTGGTGGGAGAGCAGTACTTC. The complete variable domain, with remaining parts taken from reference TRBV11-2 and TRBJ2-7, reads EAGVAQSPRYKIIEKRQSVAFWCNPISGHATLYWYQQILGQGPKLLIQFQNNGVVDDSQLPKDRFSAERLKGVDSTLKIQPAKLEDSAVYLCASRLQGAAVVGEQYFGPGTRLTVT.

The chain recombines TRBV3-1 (or the pseudogene TRBV3-2) with TRBJ2-1, with 7 nucleotides matching TRBD1. V shed 4 bases, J shed 9 bases, and the junction held 3 bases outside the gene matches. Germline lookup yields CDR1 LGHDT and CDR2 YNNKEL (reference sequence). This CDR3 has 12 residues. The CDR3 DNA is TGTGCCAGCAGCCTACAGGGGCTTGAGCAGTTCTTC. Translation gives CASSLQGLEQFF.

The V call is TRBV25-1, the J call TRBJ1-4, with 7 bases aligning to TRBD1. V shed 2 bases, J shed 1 base, and the junction held 4 bases outside the gene matches. This CDR3 is 16 amino acids long. Germline V lookup: CDR1 MGHDK, CDR2 SYGVNS. CDR3: CASSERRQGTNEKLFF. The CDR3 DNA reads as TGTGCCAGCAGTGAACGCCGACAGGGAACTAATGAAAAACTGTTTTTT.

V and J are TRBV5-1 and TRBJ2-1; TRBD1 matches at 10 bases. In germline, CDR1 is SGHRS, CDR2 YFSETQ. The V segment lost 4 bases and the J segment 1 base; nucleotides outside the gene matches: 5. The CDR3 is made up of 16 amino acids. The CDR3 DNA sequence: TGCGCCAGCAGCCGGACAGGGGGAGGGTCCTACAATGAGCAGTTCTTC. Protein: CASSRTGGGSYNEQFF.

This chain uses TRBV19 with TRBJ1-2, with D possibly TRBD1 on 6 matching bases. V was clipped by 1 base and J by 4 bases, with 13 bases between them. Germline V gene sequence: CDR1 LNHDA, CDR2 SQIVND (reference sequence). This CDR3 is built from 15 residues. This CDR3 is CASSIGGGATYGYTF. CDR3 DNA: TGTGCCAGTAGTATAGGCGGGGGCGCTACCTATGGCTACACCTTC.

This chain uses TRBV6-5 with TRBJ1-3; D unclear. This CDR3 is 15 amino acids long. V lost 6 bases and J lost 0, with 12 bases in between. Germline lookup yields CDR1 MNHEY and CDR2 SVGAGI. CDR3 sequence (DNA): TGTGCCAGCAGGCCACAGCCGAACTCTGGAAACACCATATATTTT. Translation: CASRPQPNSGNTIYF.

The chain is built from TRBV7-2 and TRBJ2-1, with TRBD2 matching over 8 bases. V shed 4 bases, J shed 6 bases, and the junction held 8 bases outside the gene matches. CDR1 SGHTA and CDR2 FQGNSA come from the germline V gene. The CDR3 has 15 residues. CDR3 protein: CASSSSAGGINEQFF. CDR3 bases: TGTGCCAGCAGCTCGTCCGCGGGGGGAATCAATGAGCAGTTCTTC.

This clone occurred a few times. The chain links TRBV5-1 to TRBJ2-3, with 10 bases matching TRBD2. This CDR3 has 17 amino acids. Germline values: CDR1 SGHRS, CDR2 YFSETQ. Trimming took 0 bases from V and 3 from J; bases not matched to a gene: 7. For the CDR3, the DNA is TGCGCCAGCAGCTTGGGCTCTAGTAGCGGGGGGACAGATACGCAGTATTTT. Protein: CASSLGSSSGGTDTQYF.